This entry concerns a single TCR beta chain. The antigen is not known. The data were taken from a study of T-cell memory formation after mild COVID-19. Points from the study as a whole: CD4+ contracting clones were found mainly in CM and EM, and CD8+ ones in EMRA.

The CDR3 loop spans 17 amino acids. V gave up 1 base and J gave up 7 bases; unmatched junction bases: 16. The authors produced TCR alpha and TCR beta cDNA libraries with sample barcodes and UMIs by 5'RACE using constant-segment primers. TCRdb reanalysed the 5' RACE reads using MiXCR and keeps one entry per CDR3 protein. This repertoire shows about 560,000 distinct CDR3 sequences, roughly 20% found once; its top ten account for under 8.5%. This TCR was sampled from an adult woman who had mild COVID-19 (a few samples of this study predate the infection). Cell type and time point are not known. Sequenced material: PBMCs or a T cell subset sorted from them (not recorded which). This chain joins TRBV12-3 or TRBV12-4 and TRBJ2-7; 7 nucleotides align to TRBD1. The CDR3 loop reads CASSLEIGQEPKEEQYF. CDR3 DNA: TGTGCCAGCAGTTTAGAGATAGGACAGGAACCTAAGGAAGAGCAGTACTTC.